Listed here are 30 T cell receptor beta chains from one sample, sequenced in a study of radiotherapy plus CTLA-4 blockade in lung cancer. The table came from immunoSEQ multiplex PCR; TCRdb's copy has only in-frame clones and leaves some out. The table lists 55,000 to 80,000 clones, 87% of them singletons. The material sequenced was peripheral blood, taken from a patient treated with radiotherapy plus ipilimumab. The receptors were gathered from a human donor with non-small cell lung cancer that progressed on radiotherapy plus ipilimumab.

On this clone: Other DNA sequences in this specimen translate into the identical CDR3. This chain joins TRBV11-2 and TRBJ1-4, with 9 bases matching TRBD1. The germline gives CDR1 SGHAT, CDR2 FQNNGV. This CDR3 has 16 residues. J was trimmed by 4 bases and V by 1 base; bases with no gene match: 4. Here the CDR3 DNA reads TGTGCCAGCAGCTTAGCGACAGGGGGGGTTAATGAAAAACTGTTTTTT. Translation gives CASSLATGGVNEKLFF.

CDR3 DNA: TGTGCCAGCAGCCTTGGACAAGCCACTGAAGCTTTCTTT. This encodes CASSLGQATEAFF. The rearrangement uses TRBV5-6 and TRBJ1-1, with TRBD1 as a possible D gene (5 bases). The CDR3 sequence is 13 residues long. V shed 4 bases and J shed 4 bases, with 11 bases lying between them. Per the germline V gene, CDR1 is SGHDT and CDR2 is YYEEEE.

The rearrangement uses TRBV6-1 and TRBJ2-4, with a possible D match to TRBD1 (5 bases). Germline V lookup: CDR1 MNHNS, CDR2 SASEGT. The V and J ends lost 4 bases and 1 base respectively, with 14 bases between them. The CDR3 contains 16 residues. CDR3 sequence (DNA): TGTGCCAGCAGTGCCCTGAAGTCAGGGGCCAAAAACATTCAGTACTTC. Encoded protein: CASSALKSGAKNIQYF.

The chain is built from TRBV9 and TRBJ1-3; the D is unclear. The ends were cut back, 4 bases at V and 0 bases at J, with 11 bases in the middle. CDR1 is SGDLS, CDR2 YYNGEE, per germline. The CDR3 has 15 residues. Here the CDR3 DNA reads TGTGCCAGCAGCCCTCGTCAGGCCTCTGGAAACACCATATATTTT. This translates into CASSPRQASGNTIYF.

The rearrangement uses TRBV19 and TRBJ1-2, with 7 nucleotides matching TRBD1. V lost 8 bases and J lost 3; bases outside the gene matches: 9. The germline V gene encodes CDR1 LNHDA and CDR2 SQIVND (reference sequence). This CDR3 contains 14 residues. CDR3: CASWATGEDYGYTF. Written as DNA, the CDR3 is TGTGCCAGTTGGGCCACAGGGGAGGACTATGGCTACACCTTC.

The chain uses TRBV4-1 and TRBJ1-3; D ambiguous. Germline V gene lookup returns CDR1 MGHRA and CDR2 YSYEKL. V lost 0 bases and J lost 5, with 5 bases in between. CDR3 size: 13 residues. The CDR3 sequence: CASSQDGRNTIYF. The CDR3 nucleotides read TGCGCCAGCAGCCAAGATGGTCGAAACACCATATATTTT.

The gene calls are TRBV11-2 and TRBJ2-7, with TRBD2 matching over 7 bases. The germline CDR1 and CDR2 sequences are SGHAT and FQNNGV. V dropped 4 bases and J dropped 4; count of bases not matched to a gene: 7. This CDR3 spans 14 amino acids. The CDR3 region is CASSSGTTKYEQYV. CDR3 nucleotides: TGTGCCAGCAGCTCCGGGACTACCAAATACGAGCAGTACGTC.

CDR3 protein: CASSYLEREGETQYF. The CDR3 region has the DNA TGTGCCAGCAGTTATCTCGAGCGGGAGGGGGAGACCCAGTACTTC. V gene TRBV6-5 combines with J gene TRBJ2-5, with TRBD2 matching 10 bases. After removal of 3 bases from V and 5 bases from J, the junction contained 6 bases not matched to a gene. CDR1 and CDR2 from the germline V gene are MNHEY and SVGAGI. This CDR3 has 15 residues.

This clone was counted a few times. Here the CDR3 reads CASSVFGGASDTQYF. CDR3 in DNA: TGTGCCAGCAGCGTCTTTGGGGGCGCCTCAGATACGCAGTATTTT. The chain couples TRBV9 to TRBJ2-3, with D possibly being TRBD1 (6 bases). Germline CDR1 and CDR2: SGDLS and YYNGEE. Trimming cost V 2 bases and J 4 bases, with 14 bases left between them. The CDR3 covers 15 residues.

V is TRBV4-1 and J is TRBJ2-3; D is possibly TRBD2 (5 bases). This CDR3 has 13 residues. Per germline, CDR1 MGHRA and CDR2 YSYEKL. V lost 4 bases and J 11 bases, leaving 16 bases between the germline ends. The CDR3 is CASSPTKGVEQYF. Here the CDR3 DNA reads TGCGCCAGCAGCCCGACGAAGGGAGTCGAGCAGTATTTT.

V gene TRBV6-4 combines with J gene TRBJ2-1, with D perhaps matching TRBD2 (5 bases). From germline, CDR1 is MRHNA and CDR2 SNTAGT. This CDR3 has 17 amino acids. The V and J ends lost 0 bases and 0 bases respectively, with 12 bases between them. The CDR3: CASSDSFKRNSYNEQFF. CDR3 DNA sequence: TGTGCCAGCAGTGACTCTTTTAAGCGGAACTCCTACAATGAGCAGTTCTTC.

This chain joins TRBV5-1 and TRBJ2-1, with D unresolved. V shed 0 bases and J shed 4 bases, with 5 bases lying between them. The CDR3 length is 13 residues. Germline loops: CDR1 SGHRS, CDR2 YFSETQ. CDR3 sequence: CASSLGMYNEQFF. The CDR3 DNA sequence: TGCGCCAGCAGCTTGGGTATGTACAATGAGCAGTTCTTC.

The chain is built from TRBV5-1 and TRBJ2-7; 10 bases align to TRBD2. V trimming: 0 bases; J trimming: 3 bases; junction bases outside the gene matches: 3. The CDR3 runs 15 residues. In germline, CDR1 is SGHRS, CDR2 YFSETQ. The CDR3, as DNA: TGCGCCAGCAGCTTGGCCGGACTAGCGGACTACGAGCAGTACGTC. This codes for CASSLAGLADYEQYV.

In nucleotides, the CDR3 is TGTGCCAGCAGGGGGACAGGGTACAATCAGCCCCAGCATTTT. Protein: CASRGTGYNQPQHF. The chain recombines TRBV7-2 with TRBJ1-5; TRBD1 matches at 9 bases. The CDR3 has 14 residues. Trimming cost V 6 bases and J 3 bases; bases outside gene matches: 3. Germline CDR1 SGHTA, CDR2 FQGNSA.

The chain has TRBV6-5 and TRBJ2-1, with TRBD2 identical over 7 bases. After removal of 2 bases from V and 4 bases from J, the junction contained 8 bases not matched to a gene. This CDR3 is built from 16 residues. Germline V gene data show CDR1 as MNHEY and CDR2 as SVGAGI. CDR3 protein: CASSYPSGGLYNEQFF. CDR3 sequence (DNA): TGTGCCAGCAGTTACCCATCGGGAGGCCTATACAATGAGCAGTTCTTC.

Only one count was recorded for this clone. The CDR3 DNA reads as TGTGCCTGGGGGGATACCAGCAATCAGCCCCAGCATTTT. Protein: CAWGDTSNQPQHF. The chain joins TRBV30 to TRBJ1-5, with unresolved D. V was trimmed by 5 bases and J by 1 base, leaving 9 bases between them. CDR1 GTSNPN and CDR2 SVGIG come from the germline V gene (reference sequence). The CDR3 consists of 13 residues.

The count of this clone is one. Additional DNA sequences in this sample encode the identical CDR3. The V call is TRBV9, the J call TRBJ2-2, with D possibly matching TRBD1 (5 bases). Germline V lookup: CDR1 SGDLS, CDR2 YYNGEE. There are 15 residues in the CDR3. Trimming removed 0 bases from V and 1 base from J, with 7 bases in between. The chain's CDR3 is CASSVGDRNTGELFF. In DNA form, the CDR3 reads TGTGCCAGCAGCGTAGGAGACAGGAACACCGGGGAGCTGTTTTTT.

This sequence joins TRBV27 and TRBJ2-2; 8 nucleotides align to TRBD1. CDR1 is MNHEY, CDR2 SMNVEV, per germline (reference sequence). The CDR3 consists of 17 residues. V gave up 7 bases and J gave up 0 bases; unmatched junction bases: 10. The CDR3 loop reads CASTRDRQTANTGELFF. DNA of the CDR3: TGTGCCAGCACGCGGGACAGGCAAACAGCGAACACCGGGGAGCTGTTTTTT.

The V gene is TRBV9, the J gene TRBJ2-4; TRBD2 agrees at 7 bases. The CDR3 is 16 residues long. Germline V gene sequence: CDR1 SGDLS, CDR2 YYNGEE. The V and J ends lost 1 base and 0 bases, in that order; junction bases with no gene match: 4. CDR3 sequence reads: CASSVQAGLAKNIQYF. CDR3 DNA sequence: TGTGCCAGCAGCGTACAAGCGGGGCTAGCCAAAAACATTCAGTACTTC.

This clone has only a few counts. Within the sample, other DNA sequences also encode this same CDR3. The chain uses TRBV11-2 and TRBJ2-7; D is uncertain. Germline V lookup: CDR1 SGHAT, CDR2 FQNNGV. V lost 5 bases, J lost 2 bases, and 4 bases lay in between. This CDR3 has 11 residues. The CDR3 loop is CASSPAYEQYF. In DNA form, the CDR3 reads TGTGCCAGCAGCCCGGCCTACGAGCAGTACTTC. Filled out from reference TRBV11-2 and TRBJ2-7, the complete variable domain reads EAGVAQSPRYKIIEKRQSVAFWCNPISGHATLYWYQQILGQGPKLLIQFQNNGVVDDSQLPKDRFSAERLKGVDSTLKIQPAKLEDSAVYLCASSPAYEQYFGPGTRLTVT.

The chain links TRBV5-5 to TRBJ1-2; D remains ambiguous. Trimming stripped 1 base from V and 5 bases from J, with 12 bases between. The germline V gene has CDR1 SGHKS and CDR2 YYEKEE (reference sequence). The CDR3 sequence is 14 residues long. CDR3: CASSLNRAGYGYTF. As DNA, the CDR3 is TGTGCCAGCAGCTTGAATCGCGCGGGATATGGCTACACCTTC.

The chain carries TRBV19 and TRBJ1-5; 8 bases align to TRBD1. CDR3 length: 14 amino acids. After removal of 3 bases from V and 7 bases from J, the junction contained 5 bases not matched to a gene. Germline CDR1 and CDR2: LNHDA and SQIVND (reference sequence). The CDR3 here is CASSMDRVRQPQHF. CDR3 DNA: TGTGCCAGTAGTATGGACAGGGTAAGGCAGCCCCAGCATTTT.

The J gene is TRBJ2-3, the V gene TRBV2, with 8 bases aligning to TRBD1. The CDR3 totals 16 residues. Germline-derived CDR1 and CDR2 are SNHLY and FYNNEI. With 6 bases clipped from V and 0 bases from J, the junction kept 8 bases outside the gene matches. The CDR3 DNA sequence: TGTGCCAGCAGCCAAGGACAGGGTTGGAGCACAGATACGCAGTATTTT. This translates into CASSQGQGWSTDTQYF.

The chain links TRBV6-1 to TRBJ2-7; D call uncertain. The CDR3 covers 15 residues. Trimming removed 4 bases from V and 6 bases from J, with 19 bases in between. Germline V gives CDR1 MNHNS, CDR2 SASEGT. The CDR3 region is CASSGLTAGTGEQYV. The CDR3 DNA sequence: TGTGCCAGCAGTGGGTTAACAGCCGGCACTGGCGAGCAGTACGTC.

V and J are TRBV18 and TRBJ2-1; 10 bases are shared with TRBD2. CDR3 length: 15 residues. Germline V gene sequence: CDR1 KGHSH, CDR2 LQKENI. V lost 5 bases, J lost 4 bases, and 5 bases stayed unmatched. CDR3 nucleotides: TGTGCCAGCTCAGAAGCGGGAGGGCCGTACAATGAGCAGTTCTTC. It specifies CASSEAGGPYNEQFF.

CDR3 in amino acids: CASSSRTGPDTEAFF. The DNA for the CDR3 is TGTGCCAGCAGCAGTCGGACGGGCCCGGACACTGAAGCTTTCTTT. The V and J genes are TRBV5-4 and TRBJ1-1; D is uncertain. The V gene lost 4 bases and the J gene lost 3 bases, with 16 bases spanning the gap. CDR3 size: 15 residues. Germline-derived CDR1 and CDR2 are SGHNT and YYREEE (reference sequence).

The chain is built from TRBV5-1 and TRBJ2-7; 7 bases line up with TRBD1. From germline, CDR1 is SGHRS and CDR2 YFSETQ. There are 14 residues in the CDR3. The V and J ends lost 1 base and 3 bases, in that order; junction bases with no gene match: 4. This CDR3 is CASSLQGQIYEQYF. The CDR3 DNA sequence: TGCGCCAGCAGCTTGCAGGGACAGATCTACGAGCAGTACTTC.

The count of this clone is one. The chain employs TRBV4-2 and TRBJ2-7, with a weak D call TRBD2 (6 bases). V dropped 2 bases and J dropped 2 bases, with 10 bases sitting between them. The CDR3 contains 14 residues. Germline-derived CDR1 and CDR2 are LGHNA and YNFKEQ. CDR3 protein: CASSQPGEAYEQYF. The CDR3 bases are TGTGCCAGCAGCCAACCGGGAGAGGCCTACGAGCAGTACTTC.

This clone is a singleton in its sample. The chain combines TRBV2 with TRBJ1-1; tentatively, D is TRBD1 (5 bases). From germline, CDR1 is SNHLY and CDR2 FYNNEI. There are 14 residues in the CDR3. Trimming took off 4 bases at V and 0 bases at J, with 9 bases between the two ends. The CDR3 loop reads CASSVRDMNTEAFF. In nucleotides, the CDR3 is TGTGCCAGCAGTGTCAGGGATATGAACACTGAAGCTTTCTTT.

The genes are TRBV13 and TRBJ2-5; perhaps TRBD1 as D (5 bases). CDR1 and CDR2 (germline): PRHDT, FYEKMQ (reference sequence). The CDR3 contains 14 residues. Trimming cost V 1 base and J 5 bases, with 11 bases left between them. The CDR3 nucleotides read TGTGCCAGCAGCTTAGCAACAGGTGGGGAGACCCAGTACTTC. Protein sequence: CASSLATGGETQYF. The complete variable domain, with remaining parts taken from reference TRBV13 and TRBJ2-5, reads AAGVIQSPRHLIKEKRETATLKCYPIPRHDTVYWYQQGPGQDPQFLISFYEKMQSDKGSIPDRFSAQQFSDYHSELNMSSLELGDSALYFCASSLATGGETQYFGPGTRLLVL.